Shown below are 5 T cell receptor beta chains from a single sample sequenced in a study of T cell responses to AZD1222 COVID-19 vaccine. The method was immunoSEQ multiplex PCR; TCRdb's version includes in-frame clones alone and lacks a portion of them. The sample lists more than 70,000 clones; 90% were seen once. Sequencing used peripheral blood, obtained 28 days after the second AZD1222 dose. Every receptor here comes from an adult who received the AZD1222 COVID-19 vaccine.

The chain uses TRBV5-1 and TRBJ1-2, with a tentative D call TRBD1 (5 bases). Deletions cut 0 bases from V and 8 bases from J, with 14 bases between. The CDR3 covers 14 residues. Germline CDR1 and CDR2: SGHRS and YFSETQ. Here the CDR3 DNA reads TGCGCCAGCAGCTTGGGTGCACCGGGGGACGGCTACACCTTC. It translates to CASSLGAPGDGYTF.

This clone has a single count. The chain joins TRBV9 to TRBJ2-2; TRBD1 matches at 9 bases. Trimming cost V 3 bases and J 6 bases; bases outside gene matches: 12. There are 17 residues in the CDR3. CDR1 is SGDLS, CDR2 YYNGEE, per germline. The CDR3 DNA is TGTGCCAGCAGCGAGCCGCCGGGACAGGGAAATTCCGGGGAGCTGTTTTTT. It specifies CASSEPPGQGNSGELFF.

CDR3 sequence: CASSLPWRRSPEQFF. For the CDR3, the DNA is TGTGCCAGCAGCTTACCCTGGCGCAGGTCACCTGAGCAGTTCTTC. V gene TRBV7-2 combines with J gene TRBJ2-1; D not resolved. Germline V lookup: CDR1 SGHTA, CDR2 FQGNSA. The CDR3 is 15 amino acids. Trimming took 2 bases from V and 9 from J, leaving 17 bases between them.

The chain combines TRBV7-6 with TRBJ1-3, with no clear D. The V end lost 8 bases, the J end lost 0 bases, and 20 bases lay between the germline ends. This CDR3 has 17 amino acids. Germline V lookup: CDR1 SGHVS, CDR2 FNYEAQ. CDR3 region: CASGSLTSTFSGNTIYF. As DNA, the CDR3 is TGTGCCAGCGGATCCCTAACGAGCACCTTCTCTGGAAACACCATATATTTT.

This chain's CDR3 is CASSLTGGDGYTF. The CDR3 DNA sequence: TGTGCCAGCAGCTTAACTGGGGGCGATGGCTACACCTTC. The chain joins TRBV11-3 to TRBJ1-2, with a weak D call TRBD1 (6 bases). Germline V lookup: CDR1 SGHNT, CDR2 YENEEA. Between the trimmed V and J ends, which lost 2 bases and 6 bases, there was a span of 10 bases. CDR3 length: 13 amino acids.